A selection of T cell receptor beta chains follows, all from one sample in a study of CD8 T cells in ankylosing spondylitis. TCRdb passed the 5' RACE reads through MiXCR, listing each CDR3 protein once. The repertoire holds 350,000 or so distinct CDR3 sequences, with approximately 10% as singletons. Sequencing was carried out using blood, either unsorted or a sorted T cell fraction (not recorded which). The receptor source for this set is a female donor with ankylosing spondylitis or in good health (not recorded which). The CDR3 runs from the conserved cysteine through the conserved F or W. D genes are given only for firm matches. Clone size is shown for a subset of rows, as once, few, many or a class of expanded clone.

cdr3_aa: CSARPQLVDQPQHF
cdr3_nt: TGCAGTGCTCGCCCGCAACTAGTTGATCAGCCCCAGCATTTT
clone_size: many
d_call: .
v_call: TRBV20-1
j_call: TRBJ1-5

cdr3_aa: CASSLVGGGTGELFF
cdr3_nt: TGCGCCAGCAGCTTGGTGGGAGGTGGCACCGGGGAGCTGTTTTTT
clone_size: many
d_call: .
v_call: TRBV5-1
j_call: TRBJ2-2

cdr3_aa: CASRDRGGNTEAFF
cdr3_nt: TGTGCCAGCAGGGACAGGGGAGGGAACACTGAAGCTTTCTTT
clone_size: many
d_call: TRBD1
v_call: TRBV12-3/TRBV12-4
j_call: TRBJ1-1

cdr3_aa: CSARKPRGLLSSYEQYF
cdr3_nt: TGCAGTGCTAGAAAACCCAGGGGACTCCTGAGCTCCTACGAGCAGTACTTC
clone_size: many
d_call: .
v_call: TRBV20-1
j_call: TRBJ2-7

cdr3_aa: CSARDLRGQGITDTQYF
cdr3_nt: TGCAGTGCTAGAGATCTGCGGGGGCAGGGGATCACAGATACGCAGTATTTT
clone_size: many
d_call: .
v_call: TRBV20-1
j_call: TRBJ2-3

cdr3_aa: CASRQGGRNQPQHF
cdr3_nt: TGTGCCAGCCGACAGGGGGGTCGGAATCAGCCCCAGCATTTT
clone_size: many
d_call: TRBD1
v_call: TRBV12-3/TRBV12-4
j_call: TRBJ1-5

cdr3_aa: CASSLRVNEQFF
cdr3_nt: TGTGCCAGTAGTTTGAGGGTTAATGAGCAGTTCTTC
clone_size: many
d_call: .
v_call: TRBV12-3/TRBV12-4
j_call: TRBJ2-1

cdr3_aa: CSATPSGSPLQEQYF
cdr3_nt: TGCAGTGCTACTCCTTCGGGCTCCCCCCTCCAGGAGCAGTACTTC
clone_size: many
d_call: .
v_call: TRBV20-1
j_call: TRBJ2-7

cdr3_aa: CASSRNLRDTGELFF
cdr3_nt: TGTGCCAGCTCACGGAACCTTAGGGACACCGGGGAGCTGTTTTTT
clone_size: .
d_call: .
v_call: TRBV18
j_call: TRBJ2-2

cdr3_aa: CSARDKASAGTQDREQYF
cdr3_nt: TGCAGTGCTAGAGATAAGGCCTCCGCCGGGACTCAGGACCGCGAGCAGTACTTC
clone_size: many
d_call: .
v_call: TRBV20-1
j_call: TRBJ2-7

cdr3_aa: CASSGRRAYGYTF
cdr3_nt: TGTGCCAGCAGTGGACGGAGGGCCTATGGCTACACCTTC
clone_size: few
d_call: .
v_call: TRBV2
j_call: TRBJ1-2

cdr3_aa: CASSVTGGSEKLFF
cdr3_nt: TGTGCCAGCAGCGTGACAGGGGGTAGTGAAAAACTGTTTTTT
clone_size: many
d_call: TRBD1
v_call: TRBV5-6
j_call: TRBJ1-4

cdr3_aa: CASSGARDTSSYEQYF
cdr3_nt: TGTGCCAGTAGTGGAGCGAGGGACACGAGCTCCTACGAGCAGTACTTC
clone_size: .
d_call: .
v_call: TRBV19
j_call: TRBJ2-7

cdr3_aa: CASSLGNSMNTEAFF
cdr3_nt: TGCGCCAGCAGCTTAGGCAATTCCATGAACACTGAAGCTTTCTTT
clone_size: many
d_call: .
v_call: TRBV5-1
j_call: TRBJ1-1

cdr3_aa: CASRKETQYF
cdr3_nt: TGTGCCAGCCGCAAGGAGACCCAGTACTTC
clone_size: many
d_call: .
v_call: TRBV2
j_call: TRBJ2-5

cdr3_aa: CSASNIMNTEAFF
cdr3_nt: TGCAGTGCTTCAAATATCATGAACACTGAAGCTTTCTTT
clone_size: many
d_call: .
v_call: TRBV20-1
j_call: TRBJ1-1

cdr3_aa: CASSLAGRQGVKNIQYF
cdr3_nt: TGTGCCAGCAGCTTAGCGGGGAGGCAGGGAGTCAAAAACATTCAGTACTTC
clone_size: few
d_call: .
v_call: TRBV7-9
j_call: TRBJ2-4

cdr3_aa: CSARRGGATGELFF
cdr3_nt: TGCAGTGCTAGAAGGGGAGGGGCCACCGGGGAGCTGTTTTTT
clone_size: many
d_call: TRBD2
v_call: TRBV20-1
j_call: TRBJ2-2

cdr3_aa: CSARDHSAAKETQYF
cdr3_nt: TGCAGTGCTAGAGATCATTCGGCAGCTAAAGAGACCCAGTACTTC
clone_size: many
d_call: .
v_call: TRBV20-1
j_call: TRBJ2-5

cdr3_aa: CASSLASDNILPYEPYF
cdr3_nt: TGTGCCAGCAGTTTAGCCTCGGACAACATCCTACCCTACGAGCCGTACTTC
clone_size: .
d_call: .
v_call: TRBV12-3/TRBV12-4
j_call: TRBJ2-7

cdr3_aa: CASSLGTSGGARETQYF
cdr3_nt: TGTGCCAGCAGCCTGGGGACTAGCGGGGGGGCACGAGAGACCCAGTACTTC
clone_size: many
d_call: TRBD2
v_call: TRBV4-2
j_call: TRBJ2-5

cdr3_aa: CASSWGVGGRTDTQYF
cdr3_nt: TGCGCCAGCAGCTGGGGGGTCGGGGGCCGCACAGATACGCAGTATTTT
clone_size: many
d_call: .
v_call: TRBV5-1
j_call: TRBJ2-3

cdr3_aa: CASSLAGTGGLRAFF
cdr3_nt: TGTGCCAGCAGTTTGGCCGGGACAGGGGGCTTGAGAGCTTTCTTT
clone_size: few
d_call: TRBD1
v_call: TRBV28
j_call: TRBJ1-1

cdr3_aa: CSASGTGKNYGYTF
cdr3_nt: TGCAGTGCTAGTGGGACAGGGAAGAACTATGGCTACACCTTC
clone_size: many
d_call: TRBD1
v_call: TRBV20-1
j_call: TRBJ1-2

cdr3_aa: CASSSTDSGANVLTF
cdr3_nt: TGTGCCAGCAGTTCGACCGACTCTGGGGCCAACGTCCTGACTTTC
clone_size: many
d_call: .
v_call: TRBV27
j_call: TRBJ2-6

cdr3_aa: CSAIPPGRGTYNEQFF
cdr3_nt: TGCAGTGCTATCCCCCCCGGCAGGGGTACCTACAATGAGCAGTTCTTC
clone_size: .
d_call: .
v_call: TRBV20-1
j_call: TRBJ2-1

cdr3_aa: CASSQGVGANEKLFF
cdr3_nt: TGCGCCAGCAGCCAAGGAGTGGGTGCAAATGAAAAACTGTTTTTT
clone_size: many
d_call: .
v_call: TRBV4-3
j_call: TRBJ1-4

cdr3_aa: CSVEDSRGNGYTF
cdr3_nt: TGCAGCGTTGAAGATTCTCGGGGTAATGGCTACACCTTC
clone_size: many
d_call: .
v_call: TRBV29-1
j_call: TRBJ1-2

cdr3_aa: CASSQIGDRGREDTQYF
cdr3_nt: TGTGCCAGCAGCCAAATCGGGGACAGGGGGCGAGAAGATACGCAGTATTTT
clone_size: .
d_call: TRBD1
v_call: TRBV7-8
j_call: TRBJ2-3

cdr3_aa: CSVDPQRANTEAFF
cdr3_nt: TGCAGCGTCGACCCCCAGAGGGCGAACACTGAAGCTTTCTTT
clone_size: .
d_call: .
v_call: TRBV29-1
j_call: TRBJ1-1

cdr3_aa: CASSSSGTSKETQYF
cdr3_nt: TGCGCCAGCAGCTCCTCCGGGACTAGTAAGGAGACCCAGTACTTC
clone_size: many
d_call: TRBD2
v_call: TRBV5-1
j_call: TRBJ2-5

cdr3_aa: CSVQALGSDTEAFF
cdr3_nt: TGCAGCGTCCAGGCATTGGGCTCGGACACTGAAGCTTTCTTT
clone_size: many
d_call: .
v_call: TRBV29-1
j_call: TRBJ1-1

cdr3_aa: CSLPGLAPGELFF
cdr3_nt: TGCAGTCTTCCGGGACTAGCGCCCGGGGAGCTGTTTTTT
clone_size: many
d_call: TRBD2
v_call: TRBV20-1
j_call: TRBJ2-2